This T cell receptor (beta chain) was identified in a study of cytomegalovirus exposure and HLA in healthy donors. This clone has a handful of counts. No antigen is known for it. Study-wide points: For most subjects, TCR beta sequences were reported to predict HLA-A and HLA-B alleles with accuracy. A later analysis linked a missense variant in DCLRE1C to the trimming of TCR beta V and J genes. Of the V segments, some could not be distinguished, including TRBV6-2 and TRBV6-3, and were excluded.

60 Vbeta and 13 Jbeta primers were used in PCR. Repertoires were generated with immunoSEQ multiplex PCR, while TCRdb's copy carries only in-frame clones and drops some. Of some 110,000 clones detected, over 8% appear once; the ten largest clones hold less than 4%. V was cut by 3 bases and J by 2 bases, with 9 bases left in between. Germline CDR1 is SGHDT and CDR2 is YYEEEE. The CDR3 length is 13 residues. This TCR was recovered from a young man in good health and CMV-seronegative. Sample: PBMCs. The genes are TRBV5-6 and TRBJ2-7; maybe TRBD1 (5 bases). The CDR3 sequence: CASSYVQAYEQYF. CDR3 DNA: TGTGCCAGCAGCTATGTACAGGCCTACGAGCAGTACTTC.